This T cell receptor (beta chain) emerged from a study of blood T cell repertoires in COVID-19. Study as a whole: Sites in the United States, Italy and Spain provided acute and convalescent COVID-19 samples. T cells, B-cell-depleted T cells, or PBMCs provided the cDNA or gDNA that served as material.

This CDR3 has 14 residues. The V gene's germline CDR1 is MNHEY and CDR2 SMNVEV (reference sequence). The V end was cut by 4 bases, the J end by 2 bases, with 8 bases between. Original analysis: The assay estimated nucleated cells by amplifying reference gene primers. Clones were read by immunoSEQ multiplex PCR, and TCRdb kept only the in-frame ones, dropping some. V and J calls and clone size are as listed in that table; D and trimming were resolved from the DNA. The sample has 20,000 to 30,000 clones; about 77% are singletons. The V gene is TRBV27, the J gene TRBJ2-2; D gene uncertain. The material sequenced was peripheral blood. The TCR was taken from a man aged 80 or over with active or convalescent COVID-19. The CDR3 sequence is CASSSGLNTGELFF. For the CDR3, the DNA is TGTGCCAGCAGTTCTGGCCTCAACACCGGGGAGCTGTTTTTT.